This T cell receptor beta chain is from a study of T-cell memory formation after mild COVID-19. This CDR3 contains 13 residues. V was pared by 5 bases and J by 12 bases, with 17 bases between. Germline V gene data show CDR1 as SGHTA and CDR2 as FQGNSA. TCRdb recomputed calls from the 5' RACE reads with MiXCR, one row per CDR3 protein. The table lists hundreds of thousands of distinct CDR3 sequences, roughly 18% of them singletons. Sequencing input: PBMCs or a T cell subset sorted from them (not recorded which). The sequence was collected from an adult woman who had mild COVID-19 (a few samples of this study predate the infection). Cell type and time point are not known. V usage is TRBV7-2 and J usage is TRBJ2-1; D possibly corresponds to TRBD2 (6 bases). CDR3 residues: CASSLAGYGAQFF. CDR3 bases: TGTGCCAGCAGCCTGGCGGGATACGGAGCGCAGTTCTTC.